These 18 T cell receptor beta chains originate from one sample sequenced in a study of human T cells and chemical hapten exposure. Each CDR3 protein gets one entry after TCRdb re-called the RACE reads with MiXCR. The sample contains more than 70,000 distinct CDR3 sequences, approximately 10% of which appear only once. The sample's time point: patch test 2, 6 weeks after DPC sensitization. As to treatment: therapeutic diphenylcyclopropenone sensitization with weekly scalp DPC. Sequenced material: whole blood, taken in connection with sensitization to the hapten diphenylcyclopropenone (DPC). Source of these receptors: a man between 18 and 29 years old with alopecia areata. Some clones in this sample may be carry-over from other donors' samples.

The rearrangement uses TRBV6-1 and TRBJ1-1; 11 nucleotides match TRBD1. The CDR3 sequence is 12 residues long. V lost 6 bases to trimming and J lost 7 bases; unmatched junction nucleotides: 1. The germline V gene has CDR1 MNHNS and CDR2 SASEGT. The CDR3 DNA is TGTGCCAGCAGGGGGACAGGGGGTGAAGCTTTCTTT. Its protein product is CASRGTGGEAFF.

J is TRBJ2-1 and V is TRBV7-8; 9 bases are a match to TRBD1. This CDR3 has 16 residues. Losses at the gene ends were 3 bases for V and 7 bases for J; bases not matched to a gene: 10. Germline assignment: CDR1 SGHVS and CDR2 FQNEAQ. The CDR3 sequence: CASSFPLGQGWNEQFF. The CDR3 DNA follows: TGTGCCAGCAGCTTCCCATTGGGACAGGGATGGAATGAGCAGTTCTTC.

This chain joins TRBV25-1 and TRBJ1-6; TRBD1 agrees at 8 bases. This CDR3 region has 15 residues. Looked up from germline, CDR1 is MGHDK and CDR2 is SYGVNS. After removal of 7 bases from V and 10 bases from J, the junction contained 12 bases not matched to a gene. CDR3 nucleotides: TGTGCCAGCACCCAGGCTGCAGGGGGCGAATCACCCCTCCACTTT. Its translation is CASTQAAGGESPLHF.

This clonotype showed up just a few times. The rearrangement joins TRBV4-1 to TRBJ1-2; the D is unclear. Per the germline V gene, CDR1 is MGHRA and CDR2 is YSYEKL. The V end was cut by 0 bases, the J end by 2 bases, with 10 bases between. The length of the CDR3 is 15 residues. CDR3 sequence: CASSQEAAENYGYTF. The CDR3 nucleotides are TGCGCCAGCAGCCAAGAAGCTGCAGAGAACTATGGCTACACCTTC.

There are many counts of this clonotype. This chain connects TRBV29-1 to TRBJ2-1, with D uncertain. The germline CDR1 and CDR2 sequences are SQVTM and ANQGSEA. V was shortened by 6 bases and J by 4 bases, with 16 bases between the two germline ends. The length of the CDR3 is 14 residues. CDR3 bases: TGCAGCGTATCCTTTCGGGCGGTTTACAATGAGCAGTTCTTC. It yields the protein CSVSFRAVYNEQFF.

The rearrangement uses TRBV29-1 and TRBJ2-7, with D possibly called TRBD1 or TRBD2 (5 bases each). The germline gives CDR1 SQVTM, CDR2 ANQGSEA. CDR3 length: 15 amino acids. Trimming shortened V by 1 base and J by 0 bases, and 13 bases separated the two germline ends. For the CDR3, the DNA is TGCAGCGTTGAAGGCCCCGCAGGGAGCTCCTACGAGCAGTACTTC. Its translation: CSVEGPAGSSYEQYF.

The rearrangement links TRBV18 to TRBJ1-1; 11 bases agree with TRBD1. Germline V CDR1 and CDR2: KGHSH, LQKENI. The CDR3 covers 17 residues. Trimming cost V 3 bases and J 0 bases; bases outside gene matches: 6. The CDR3 region has the DNA TGTGCCAGCTCACCGCGGACAGGGGGCGGCTTGAACACTGAAGCTTTCTTT. Amino acids: CASSPRTGGGLNTEAFF.

The DNA for the CDR3 is TGTGCCAGCAGGACGGGACTAGTGAGCGTCCACAATGAGCAGTTCTTC. Protein sequence: CASRTGLVSVHNEQFF. The chain is built from TRBV2 and TRBJ2-1; 8 bases fit TRBD2. V shed 6 bases and J 5 bases; nucleotides not matched to a gene: 12. The CDR3 is 16 residues long. Germline values: CDR1 SNHLY, CDR2 FYNNEI.

The V gene is TRBV12-3 or TRBV12-4, the J gene TRBJ1-1; 7 positions match TRBD1. CDR3 length equals 12 residues. V lost 1 base and J lost 11; bases outside the gene matches: 4. In DNA form, the CDR3 reads TGTGCCAGCAGTTTAGAACAGGGGACGGCTTTCTTT. Protein sequence: CASSLEQGTAFF.

The table lists this clonotype with a few counts. The chain has TRBV7-2 and TRBJ2-5, with D perhaps matching TRBD1 (5 bases). The germline CDR1 and CDR2 sequences are SGHTA and FQGNSA. V dropped 1 base and J dropped 3 bases, with 12 bases sitting between them. The length of the CDR3 is 15 residues. CDR3 protein: CASSLGFSGKETQYF. In DNA form, the CDR3 reads TGTGCCAGCAGCTTAGGGTTTTCAGGGAAAGAGACCCAGTACTTC.

This clonotype was detected ten times or more. The chain links TRBV7-3 to TRBJ2-2; a possible D gene is TRBD1 (5 bases). This CDR3 contains 14 residues. CDR1 and CDR2 (germline): SGHTA, FQGTGA. Trimming shortened V by 4 bases and J by 3 bases, and 9 bases separated the two germline ends. The DNA for the CDR3 is TGTGCCAGCAGCTCCCTAGGGGACACCGGGGAGCTGTTTTTT. It translates to CASSSLGDTGELFF.

This clonotype was seen ten or more times. V gene TRBV28 combines with J gene TRBJ1-1; D remains ambiguous. The CDR3 is 11 amino acids. Germline V CDR1 and CDR2: MDHEN, SYDVKM. V lost 2 bases and J 7 bases, leaving 5 bases between the germline ends. Written as DNA, the CDR3 is TGTGCCAGCAGTTTACAGAGTGAAGCTTTCTTT. Protein sequence: CASSLQSEAFF.

The table lists this clonotype with many counts. The chain joins TRBV6-2 or TRBV6-3 to TRBJ1-1, with D tentatively TRBD1 (5 bases). Trimming stripped 2 bases from V and 5 bases from J, with 6 bases between. CDR3 length equals 12 residues. Germline assignment: CDR1 MNHEY and CDR2 SVGEGT. The CDR3 nucleotides are TGTGCCAGCAGTTACGGGGGGACTGAAGCTTTCTTT. This sequence encodes CASSYGGTEAFF.

This clonotype was observed at least ten times. The rearrangement uses TRBV2 and TRBJ1-6; no definite D call. Germline V CDR1 and CDR2: SNHLY, FYNNEI. Deletions cut 6 bases from V and 7 bases from J, with 10 bases between. This CDR3 spans 13 amino acids. The CDR3 reads CASRGEQNSPLHF. The CDR3 DNA is TGTGCCAGCAGGGGAGAACAGAATTCACCCCTCCACTTT.

The V and J genes are TRBV7-2 and TRBJ2-3; 9 positions match TRBD2. CDR3 length equals 16 residues. V lost 0 bases, J lost 6 bases, and 7 bases stayed unmatched. The germline V gene has CDR1 SGHTA and CDR2 FQGNSA. The CDR3: CASSLAVAGGPDTQYF. CDR3 in DNA: TGTGCCAGCAGCTTAGCTGTTGCGGGGGGGCCGGATACGCAGTATTTT. The entire variable domain, with the rest obtained from reference TRBV7-2 and TRBJ2-3, is as follows: GAGVSQSPSNKVTEKGKDVELRCDPISGHTALYWYRQSLGQGLEFLIYFQGNSAPDKSGLPSDRFSAERTGGSVSTLTIQRTQQEDSAVYLCASSLAVAGGPDTQYFGPGTRLTVL.

This clonotype showed up just a few times. The genes are TRBV12-3 or TRBV12-4 and TRBJ2-1, with TRBD2 as a possible D gene (6 bases). This CDR3 comprises 16 residues. V was shortened by 2 bases and J by 7 bases, with 18 bases between the two germline ends. CDR3 region: CASSLFASFGGNEQFF. CDR3 DNA: TGTGCCAGCAGTTTATTTGCTTCTTTCGGAGGGAATGAGCAGTTCTTC.

This clonotype was picked up many times. CDR3 residues: CASSQNRVAKNIQYF. In DNA, the CDR3 is TGTGCCAGCAGCCAGAACAGGGTAGCCAAAAACATTCAGTACTTC. This rearrangement joins TRBV11-2 to TRBJ2-4, with D perhaps TRBD1 (6 bases). This CDR3 is built from 15 residues. Trimming cost V 5 bases and J 0 bases, with 11 bases left between them. The V gene's germline CDR1 is SGHAT and CDR2 FQNNGV.

This clonotype was counted ten times or more. The chain employs TRBV3-1 and TRBJ2-5, with D maybe TRBD2 (6 bases). The CDR3 is made up of 15 amino acids. In germline, CDR1 is LGHDT, CDR2 YNNKEL (reference sequence). V was shortened by 4 bases and J by 5 bases, with 17 bases between the two germline ends. This CDR3 is CASSPGGESGETQYF. The CDR3 DNA reads as TGTGCCAGCAGCCCGGGCGGGGAGAGTGGGGAGACCCAGTACTTC.